These T cell receptor beta chains were read from a single sample in a study of T cells after posttransplantation cyclophosphamide. Clones were read by immunoSEQ multiplex PCR, and TCRdb kept only the in-frame ones, dropping some. The sample has 20,000 or so clones; 74% are singletons. The starting material was PBMCs, obtained after an allogeneic stem cell transplant with post-transplant cyclophosphamide. The receptors stem from a young adult male patient who received an allogeneic stem cell transplant from a related donor, was CMV-positive, and had acute GVHD only. Some of these T cells may belong to the graft donor. The CDR3 runs from the conserved cysteine through the conserved F or W. Clone size appears in some rows only: once, few, many, or a class for an expanded clone.

CDR3aa: CASSGGGVRDTQYF
v_gene: TRBV7-6
j_gene: TRBJ2-3
abundance: few

CDR3aa: CASSQGAGGNGYTF
v_gene: TRBV4-3
j_gene: TRBJ1-2
abundance: NA

CDR3aa: CASSSPGQSNYGYTF
v_gene: TRBV5-4
j_gene: TRBJ1-2
abundance: NA

CDR3aa: CASSEGGVSSYEQYF
v_gene: TRBV4-3
j_gene: TRBJ2-7
abundance: NA

CDR3aa: CASSRTSGGSYEQYF
v_gene: TRBV11-1
j_gene: TRBJ2-7
abundance: NA

CDR3aa: CASSLAGETQYF
v_gene: TRBV11-2
j_gene: TRBJ2-5
abundance: NA

CDR3aa: CASSQEGVSYGYTF
v_gene: TRBV4-3
j_gene: TRBJ1-2
abundance: NA

CDR3aa: CASLPGGNTEAFF
v_gene: TRBV18
j_gene: TRBJ1-1
abundance: NA

CDR3aa: CASTAGYTDTQYF
v_gene: TRBV27
j_gene: TRBJ2-3
abundance: NA

CDR3aa: CASSSFSGGAVDNEQFF
v_gene: TRBV9
j_gene: TRBJ2-1
abundance: NA

CDR3aa: CASRPSGPYGYTF
v_gene: TRBV6-5
j_gene: TRBJ1-2
abundance: NA

CDR3aa: CASSSPLGSSGRHTDTQYF
v_gene: TRBV5-1
j_gene: TRBJ2-3
abundance: few

CDR3aa: CATDYGGRGRTDTQYF
v_gene: TRBV28
j_gene: TRBJ2-3
abundance: NA

CDR3aa: CASSGEGSQPQHF
v_gene: TRBV2
j_gene: TRBJ1-5
abundance: once